The entry below describes one T cell receptor beta chain. Those enrolled in Seattle joined during active infection and were followed longitudinally afterward. The record originates from a study of blood T cell repertoires in COVID-19. Overall study: Donors in the United States, Italy and Spain gave samples during acute or convalescent COVID-19.

Original processing notes: How many nucleated cells were present was estimated from reference gene primer amplification. Clones were read by immunoSEQ multiplex PCR, and TCRdb kept only the in-frame ones, dropping some. V, J and clone size reflect that table, while D and trimming were determined from the DNA. This repertoire shows about 180,000 clones, approximately 81% found once; its top ten account for approximately 5.4%. Sequences were obtained from peripheral blood. The receptor comes from a woman in her 50s with COVID-19, enrolled during active disease.

CDR3 protein: CASKGGGSLADTQYF. CDR3 nucleotides: TGTGCCAGCAAGGGGGGGGGCAGCCTCGCAGATACGCAGTATTTT. The chain joins TRBV7-2 to TRBJ2-3, with D maybe TRBD2 (7 bases). The CDR3 loop spans 15 amino acids. CDR1 and CDR2 (germline): SGHTA, FQGNSA. The V and J ends lost 7 bases and 4 bases respectively, with 18 bases between them. Full variable domain (missing parts from reference TRBV7-2 and TRBJ2-3): GAGVSQSPSNKVTEKGKDVELRCDPISGHTALYWYRQSLGQGLEFLIYFQGNSAPDKSGLPSDRFSAERTGGSVSTLTIQRTQQEDSAVYLCASKGGGSLADTQYFGPGTRLTVL.